These 29 T cell receptor beta chains were sequenced from one sample in a study of preoperative IRX-2 immunotherapy in early breast cancer. Data came from immunoSEQ multiplex PCR; TCRdb stores just in-frame clones and leaves some out. Here the sample spans approximately 100,000 clones, more than 80% being singletons. Regarding treatment: preoperative locoregional IRX-2 cytokine immunotherapy. Sequencing used tumor tissue, obtained after IRX-2 immunotherapy. The receptors stem from a human donor with breast cancer.

This clone was recorded once. The chain combines TRBV5-1 with TRBJ2-2; D tentatively reads TRBD1 or TRBD2 (5 bases each). This CDR3 is 15 amino acids long. CDR1 is SGHRS and CDR2 is YFSETQ in the germline V gene. The V end lost 4 bases, the J end lost 5 bases, and 15 bases lay between the germline ends. In DNA, the CDR3 is TGCGCCAGCAGCGGGTCATCGGGGCCTACCGGGGAGCTGTTTTTT. Protein sequence: CASSGSSGPTGELFF.

This clone was seen more than once but under ten times. The chain is built from TRBV6-8 and TRBJ1-5; perhaps TRBD1 as D (6 bases). Trimming took off 10 bases at V and 6 bases at J, with 19 bases between the two ends. CDR1 and CDR2 (germline): MNHGY, SAAAGT. The CDR3 consists of 14 residues. CDR3 coding DNA: TGTGCCACCACCGGGGGCGAAACAGGTCAGCCCCAGCATTTT. Protein product: CATTGGETGQPQHF.

The chain uses TRBV6-8 and TRBJ2-3; TRBD2 is a possible D gene (6 bases). V gave up 5 bases and J gave up 4 bases, with 13 bases separating them. The length of the CDR3 is 14 residues. Germline V gene lookup returns CDR1 MNHGY and CDR2 SAAAGT. The CDR3 protein is CASSLLGRADTQYF. CDR3 nucleotide sequence: TGTGCCAGCAGTCTCCTCGGGAGAGCAGATACGCAGTATTTT.

The V gene is TRBV11-3, the J gene TRBJ2-2; a possible D gene is TRBD1 (5 bases). Germline CDR1 reads SGHNT; CDR2 reads YENEEA. V dropped 5 bases and J dropped 7 bases, with 14 bases sitting between them. This CDR3 contains 14 residues. The CDR3: CASSNWGRYGELFF. CDR3 bases: TGTGCCAGCAGCAACTGGGGCCGATACGGGGAGCTGTTTTTT.

This chain connects TRBV6-7 to TRBJ1-2, with D unclear. TRBV6-7 is an open reading frame whose function is uncertain. The CDR3 is 14 amino acids. V lost 2 bases and J lost 7, with 14 bases in between. CDR3 DNA sequence: TGTGCCAGCAGTTACCTCATGGGCTCCAGTGGCTACACCTTC. It translates to CASSYLMGSSGYTF.

CDR3 DNA: TGTGCCAGCAGGCCCCCGCGCTCCTATGGCTACACCTTC. Amino acids: CASRPPRSYGYTF. The chain joins TRBV28 to TRBJ1-2; D is undetermined. Looked up from germline, CDR1 is MDHEN and CDR2 is SYDVKM. The ends were cut back, 6 bases at V and 4 bases at J, with 12 bases in the middle. CDR3 length: 13 residues.

CDR3 DNA sequence: TGTGCCTGGAGTTTTTCAAGGACAGGGACTAAAGCCGGGGAGCTGTTTTTT. Its protein product is CAWSFSRTGTKAGELFF. V is TRBV30 and J is TRBJ2-2, with a weak D call TRBD1 (8 bases). V lost 2 bases and J lost 6, with 22 bases in between. Germline-derived CDR1 and CDR2 are GTSNPN and SVGIG (reference sequence). This CDR3 spans 17 amino acids.

The chain links TRBV5-1 to TRBJ2-1, with 9 bases lining up with TRBD1. V lost 4 bases and J lost 9; bases outside the gene matches: 8. The CDR3 extends over 14 amino acids. CDR1 is SGHRS, CDR2 YFSETQ, per germline. CDR3 nucleotide sequence: TGCGCCAGCAGCGGGGACAGGGTACGGGGTGAGCAGTTCTTC. It is translated as CASSGDRVRGEQFF.

V is TRBV28 and J is TRBJ1-2; 9 nucleotides line up with TRBD1. The V gene's germline CDR1 is MDHEN and CDR2 SYDVKM. The CDR3 sequence is 13 residues long. V trimming: 5 bases; J trimming: 8 bases; junction bases outside the gene matches: 6. DNA for the CDR3: TGTGCCAGCAGTCGGGGACAGGGTGGGGGCTACACCTTC. Encoded protein: CASSRGQGGGYTF.

This chain uses TRBV29-1 with TRBJ2-1, with no clear D. Between the trimmed V and J ends, which lost 7 bases and 4 bases, there was a span of 20 bases. From germline, CDR1 is SQVTM and CDR2 ANQGSEA. This CDR3 contains 15 residues. CDR3 protein: CSGCIEMFRYNEQFF. CDR3 sequence (DNA): TGCAGCGGATGTATCGAAATGTTCCGATACAATGAGCAGTTCTTC.

This clone has a single count. The chain employs TRBV30 and TRBJ2-5; a possible D gene is TRBD2 (5 bases). V lost 4 bases and J lost 5, with 14 bases in between. CDR3 size: 13 residues. CDR1 and CDR2 (germline): GTSNPN, SVGIG (reference sequence). DNA of the CDR3: TGTGCCTGGATGACGACGGGATGGGAGACCCAGTACTTC. Its translation is CAWMTTGWETQYF.

This chain uses TRBV28 with TRBJ1-2; 7 nucleotides line up with TRBD1. With V trimmed by 7 bases and J by 10 bases, 9 bases remained unmatched. Germline V gives CDR1 MDHEN, CDR2 SYDVKM. The CDR3 totals 12 residues. The CDR3 loop is CASTLPGQNYTF. CDR3 bases: TGTGCCAGCACCCTCCCGGGACAGAACTACACCTTC.

The rearrangement joins TRBV19 to TRBJ1-5; a possible D gene is TRBD1 (6 bases). V was cut by 6 bases and J by 2 bases, with 14 bases left in between. The CDR3 covers 15 residues. The germline V gene encodes CDR1 LNHDA and CDR2 SQIVND (reference sequence). CDR3 nucleotide sequence: TGTGCCAGTAGGTTTGAGGGGGGGGGCAATCAGCCCCAGCATTTT. Its translation: CASRFEGGGNQPQHF.

The V gene is TRBV7-4, the J gene TRBJ1-1, with D perhaps TRBD1 (6 bases). Trimming cost V 1 base and J 1 base, with 13 bases left between them. Germline V gives CDR1 SGHVT, CDR2 SQSDAQ. The CDR3 consists of 16 residues. DNA of the CDR3: TGTGCCAGCAGCTTAGGCATCGGACAGAGGAACACTGAAGCTTTCTTT. Translated: CASSLGIGQRNTEAFF.

This sequence joins TRBV28 and TRBJ1-2; 7 positions match TRBD1. The J segment lost 6 bases and the V segment lost 5 bases, leaving 12 bases of the junction unmatched. CDR1 is MDHEN and CDR2 is SYDVKM in the germline V gene. CDR3 size: 15 residues. CDR3 loop: CASSTDDREMHGYTF. CDR3 DNA: TGTGCCAGCAGTACCGATGACAGGGAGATGCATGGCTACACCTTC.

This chain links TRBV5-1 with TRBJ1-1; TRBD1 is a possible D gene (5 bases). This CDR3 spans 15 amino acids. With 4 bases removed from V and 0 bases from J, the gap between germline ends came to 13 bases. From germline, CDR1 is SGHRS and CDR2 YFSETQ. DNA for the CDR3: TGCGCCAGCAGCGGTGAGGGACCGATGAACACTGAAGCTTTCTTT. Its protein product is CASSGEGPMNTEAFF.

The table lists this clone with a count of one. The chain links TRBV18 to TRBJ1-4; a weak D match, TRBD1 (5 bases). Germline V CDR1 and CDR2: KGHSH, LQKENI. CDR3 length equals 13 residues. Trimming pared 4 bases from V and 6 bases from J, leaving 9 bases between. The CDR3 coding sequence is TGTGCCAGCTCACTCGGGGCCGATGAAAAACTGTTTTTT. Its protein product is CASSLGADEKLFF.

The rearrangement uses TRBV19 and TRBJ2-7; 13 bases align to TRBD2. After removal of 5 bases from V and 4 bases from J, the junction contained 11 bases not matched to a gene. This CDR3 spans 17 amino acids. Germline CDR1 and CDR2: LNHDA and SQIVND (reference sequence). The CDR3 spells CASSGLAGAALGYEQYF. The CDR3 bases are TGTGCCAGTAGTGGACTAGCGGGAGCCGCGCTAGGGTACGAGCAGTACTTC.

V gene TRBV19 combines with J gene TRBJ2-3; 7 positions agree with TRBD2. J lost 4 bases, V lost 8 bases, and 6 bases had no gene match. The CDR3 loop spans 13 amino acids. CDR1 LNHDA and CDR2 SQIVND come from the germline V gene (reference sequence). The CDR3 protein is CASAGGGADTQYF. The CDR3 bases are TGTGCCAGTGCGGGTGGGGGGGCAGATACGCAGTATTTT.

A word on this clone: One end of the junction does not line up with germline, which may come from a read error. This rearrangement joins TRBV6-8 to TRBJ2-7; 7 nucleotides agree with TRBD1. Germline V gene data show CDR1 as MNHGY and CDR2 as SAAAGT. CDR3 length: 12 residues. CDR3 residues: CASSAKGTGTDF. In nucleotides, the CDR3 is TGTGCCAGCAGTGCTAAGGGGACCGGGACAGACTTC.

V gene TRBV5-1 combines with J gene TRBJ2-7; TRBD2 might be the D (6 bases). The CDR3 spans 14 residues. Trimming took off 3 bases at V and 2 bases at J, with 12 bases between the two ends. CDR1 and CDR2 (germline): SGHRS, YFSETQ. The CDR3 region has the DNA TGCGCCAGCAGCTCCGGGGGTGGGACCTACGAGCAGTACTTC. Amino acid sequence: CASSSGGGTYEQYF.

The rearrangement uses TRBV6-8 and TRBJ2-1, with 9 positions matching TRBD1. The germline V gene encodes CDR1 MNHGY and CDR2 SAAAGT. The CDR3 covers 13 residues. Trimming took 6 bases from V and 7 from J; bases not matched to a gene: 4. For the CDR3, the DNA is TGTGCCAGCAGAACGGACAGGGGAAATGAGCAGTTCTTC. Protein: CASRTDRGNEQFF.

The gene calls are TRBV19 and TRBJ2-6; 8 bases fit TRBD1. After removal of 2 bases from V and 0 bases from J, the junction contained 6 bases not matched to a gene. The CDR3 is made up of 18 amino acids. Per germline, CDR1 LNHDA and CDR2 SQIVND (reference sequence). The CDR3 here is CASSIRGDRPSGANVLTF. The CDR3, as DNA: TGTGCCAGTAGTATAAGGGGGGACAGGCCCTCTGGGGCCAACGTCCTGACTTTC.

This clone was seen only once. The gene calls are TRBV30 and TRBJ1-2; D not certain. Germline values: CDR1 GTSNPN, CDR2 SVGIG (reference sequence). Deletions cut 7 bases from V and 8 bases from J, with 17 bases between. The CDR3 runs 12 residues. The CDR3 nucleotides are TGTGCCTCCCGGACCGGGGTGATAGGCTACACCTTC. Translation gives CASRTGVIGYTF.

The gene calls are TRBV15 and TRBJ2-1; possible D gene TRBD1, 5 bases. Trimming left V 0 bases short and J 3 bases short, with 15 bases between. The CDR3 is 17 amino acids. Germline V gene lookup returns CDR1 LNHNV and CDR2 YYDKDF (reference sequence). CDR3 coding DNA: TGTGCCACCAGCAGAGATTGGGTAGGGGTCGGCTACAATGAGCAGTTCTTC. This gives the protein CATSRDWVGVGYNEQFF.

The chain combines TRBV28 with TRBJ1-6; D is undetermined. Germline V gene sequence: CDR1 MDHEN, CDR2 SYDVKM. This CDR3 has 13 residues. The V gene lost 6 bases and the J gene lost 10 bases, with 13 bases spanning the gap. CDR3 sequence: CASSHRGLSPLHF. CDR3 DNA sequence: TGTGCCAGCAGCCATCGGGGTTTGTCACCCCTCCACTTT.

The rearrangement uses TRBV10-1 and TRBJ2-1; D possibly matches TRBD1 or TRBD2 (6 bases each). This CDR3 contains 16 residues. Looked up from germline, CDR1 is WNHNN and CDR2 is SYGVQD (reference sequence). The germline V and J ends were trimmed by 6 bases and 5 bases, with 20 bases remaining between them. The CDR3 DNA follows: TGCGCCAGCAGCGGAGGGGGGACCCTCCGTAACAATGAGCAGTTCTTC. Its protein product is CASSGGGTLRNNEQFF.

This clone was seen only once. J is TRBJ1-5 and V is TRBV18; 9 bases line up with TRBD1. This CDR3 contains 15 residues. In germline, CDR1 is KGHSH, CDR2 LQKENI. J was trimmed by 5 bases and V by 3 bases; bases with no gene match: 5. The CDR3 bases are TGTGCCAGCTCACCTACAGGGGGCAGAGATCAGCCCCAGCATTTT. It translates to CASSPTGGRDQPQHF.

On this clone: At one of its ends the junction is not consistent with the germline gene, which may arise from a read error. The chain recombines TRBV7-6 with TRBJ2-1; 11 bases map to TRBD2. The length of the CDR3 is 16 residues. Germline CDR1 SGHVS, CDR2 FNYEAQ. In DNA, the CDR3 is TGTGCCAGCAGTTCTAATAGCGGGGGGGCTTACAGTGAGCAGTTCTTC. It encodes CASSSNSGGAYSEQFF. Based on the CDR3 plus reference TRBV7-6 and TRBJ2-1, the full variable domain is GAGVSQSPRYKVTKRGQDVALRCDPISGHVSLYWYRQALGQGPEFLTYFNYEAQQDKSGLPNDRFSAERPEGSISTLTIQRTEQRDSAMYRCASSSNSGGAYSEQFFGPGTRLTVL.